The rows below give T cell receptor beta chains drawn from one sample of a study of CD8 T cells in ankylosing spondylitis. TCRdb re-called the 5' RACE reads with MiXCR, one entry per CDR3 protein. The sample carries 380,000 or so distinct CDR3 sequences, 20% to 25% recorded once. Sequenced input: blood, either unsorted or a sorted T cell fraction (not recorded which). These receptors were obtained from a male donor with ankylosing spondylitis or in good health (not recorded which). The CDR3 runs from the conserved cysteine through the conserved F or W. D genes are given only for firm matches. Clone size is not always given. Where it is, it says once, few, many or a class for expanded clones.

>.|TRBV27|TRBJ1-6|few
CASSLEGYNSPLHF
TGTGCCAGCAGTTTGGAGGGTTATAATTCACCCCTCCACTTT
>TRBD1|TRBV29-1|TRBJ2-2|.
CSVYRGDTGELFF
TGCAGCGTTTACAGGGGAGACACCGGGGAGCTGTTTTTT
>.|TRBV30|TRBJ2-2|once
CAGTIQENTGELFF
TGTGCCGGAACCATACAGGAAAACACCGGGGAGCTGTTTTTT
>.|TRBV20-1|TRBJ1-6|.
CSAAPVGGSYNSPLHF
TGCAGTGCTGCTCCCGTGGGGGGTTCCTATAATTCACCCCTCCACTTT
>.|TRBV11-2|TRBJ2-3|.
CASSLAGDADTQYF
TGTGCCAGCAGCTTAGCGGGGGACGCAGATACGCAGTATTTT
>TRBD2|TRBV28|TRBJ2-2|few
CASSPGLAGWVGELFF
TGTGCCAGCAGTCCTGGACTAGCGGGGTGGGTCGGGGAGCTGTTTTTT
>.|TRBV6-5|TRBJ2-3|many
CASSFGREPADTQYF
TGTGCCAGCAGTTTTGGCAGGGAGCCGGCAGATACGCAGTATTTT
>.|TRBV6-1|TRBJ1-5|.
CASKGQETYSNQPQHF
TGTGCCAGCAAAGGGCAGGAGACTTATAGCAATCAGCCCCAGCATTTT
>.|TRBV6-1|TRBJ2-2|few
CASSERPDTGELFF
TGTGCCAGCAGTGAACGACCCGACACCGGGGAGCTGTTTTTT
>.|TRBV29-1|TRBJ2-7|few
CSVWDPGYEQYF
TGCAGCGTTTGGGACCCAGGCTACGAGCAGTACTTC
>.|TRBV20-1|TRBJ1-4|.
CSARDLHDQDEKLFF
TGCAGTGCTAGAGATCTACACGACCAAGATGAAAAACTGTTTTTT
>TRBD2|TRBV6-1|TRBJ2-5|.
CASQQLAGKETQYF
TGTGCCAGCCAGCAACTAGCGGGGAAAGAGACCCAGTACTTC
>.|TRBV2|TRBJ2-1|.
CASTTGSLNEQFF
TGTGCCAGCACTACAGGGTCCCTCAATGAGCAGTTCTTC
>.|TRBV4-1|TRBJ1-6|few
CASSILPGDNSPLHF
TGCGCCAGCTCTATTCTCCCGGGGGATAATTCACCCCTCCACTTT
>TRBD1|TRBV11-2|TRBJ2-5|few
CASSLGQILVTQYF
TGTGCCAGCAGCTTGGGACAGATTTTGGTGACCCAGTACTTC
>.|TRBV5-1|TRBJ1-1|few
CASSFDPGIGTEAFF
TGCGCCAGCAGCTTTGATCCAGGTATCGGAACTGAAGCTTTCTTT
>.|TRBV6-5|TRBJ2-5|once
CASTLLPYQETQYF
TGTGCCAGCACCTTACTGCCATACCAAGAGACCCAGTACTTC
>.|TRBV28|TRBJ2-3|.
CASSPNRDSSTDTQYF
TGTGCCAGCAGTCCAAACAGGGATTCTAGCACAGATACGCAGTATTTT
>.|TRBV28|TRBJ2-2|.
CASSLMPGPGELFF
TGTGCCAGCAGTTTAATGCCGGGCCCCGGGGAGCTGTTTTTT
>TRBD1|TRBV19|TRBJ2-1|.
CASSPGQGFVDEQFF
TGTGCCAGTAGTCCGGGACAGGGGTTTGTAGATGAGCAGTTCTTC
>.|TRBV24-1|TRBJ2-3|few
CATSFTTDTQYF
TGTGCCACCAGTTTCACCACAGATACGCAGTATTTT
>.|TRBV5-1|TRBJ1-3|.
CASSSRGTGNTIYF
TGCGCCAGCAGCTCACGGGGGACTGGAAACACCATATATTTT